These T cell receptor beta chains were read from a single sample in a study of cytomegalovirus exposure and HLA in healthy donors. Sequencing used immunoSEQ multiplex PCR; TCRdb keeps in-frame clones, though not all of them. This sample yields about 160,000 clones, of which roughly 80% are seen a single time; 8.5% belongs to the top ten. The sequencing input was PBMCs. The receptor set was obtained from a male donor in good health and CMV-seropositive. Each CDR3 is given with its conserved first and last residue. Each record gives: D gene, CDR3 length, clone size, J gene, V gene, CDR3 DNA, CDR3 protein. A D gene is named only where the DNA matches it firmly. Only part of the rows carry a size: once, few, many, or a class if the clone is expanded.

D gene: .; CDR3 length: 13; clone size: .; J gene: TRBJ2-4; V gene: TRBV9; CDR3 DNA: TGTGCCAGCAGCGGGGAGGCCAAAAACATTCAGTACTTC; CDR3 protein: CASSGEAKNIQYF
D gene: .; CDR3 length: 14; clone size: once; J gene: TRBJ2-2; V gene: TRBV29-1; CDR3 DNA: TGCAGCGGATCCGGGACACCGAACACCGGGGAGCTGTTTTTT; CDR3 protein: CSGSGTPNTGELFF
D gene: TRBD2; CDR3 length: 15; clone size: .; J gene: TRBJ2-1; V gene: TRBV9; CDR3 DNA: TGTGCCAGCAGCGTAGTGCTAGCGGGTTACAATGAGCAGTTCTTC; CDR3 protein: CASSVVLAGYNEQFF
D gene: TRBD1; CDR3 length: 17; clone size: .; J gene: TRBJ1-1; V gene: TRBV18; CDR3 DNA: TGTGCCAGCTCACCACGTCAGGGGGATGGGTTGAACACTGAAGCTTTCTTT; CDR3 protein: CASSPRQGDGLNTEAFF
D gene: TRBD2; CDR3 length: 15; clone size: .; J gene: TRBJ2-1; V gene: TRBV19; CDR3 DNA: TGTGCCAGTAGTATAGAAGGTGGGAGGGCGAATGAGCAGTTCTTC; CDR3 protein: CASSIEGGRANEQFF
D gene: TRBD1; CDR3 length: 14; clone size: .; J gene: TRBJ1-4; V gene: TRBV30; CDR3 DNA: TGTGCCTGGAGCCCCGGGACAGGGGGTGAAAAACTGTTTTTT; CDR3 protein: CAWSPGTGGEKLFF
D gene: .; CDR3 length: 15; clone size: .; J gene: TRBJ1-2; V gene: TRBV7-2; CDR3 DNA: TGTGCCAGCAGCTTTCGGCTAGTGATAAACTATGGCTACACCTTC; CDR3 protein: CASSFRLVINYGYTF
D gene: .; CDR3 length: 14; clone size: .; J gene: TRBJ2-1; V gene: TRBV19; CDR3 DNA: TGTGCCAGTAGTATAGCGGGTTCTTACAATGAGCAGTTCTTC; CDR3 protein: CASSIAGSYNEQFF
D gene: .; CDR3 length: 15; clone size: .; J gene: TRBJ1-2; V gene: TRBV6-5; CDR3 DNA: TGTGCCAGCAGTTACTCGAGGGCGCCAAACTATGGCTACACCTTC; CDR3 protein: CASSYSRAPNYGYTF
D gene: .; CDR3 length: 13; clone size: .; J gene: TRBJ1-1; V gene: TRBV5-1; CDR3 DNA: TGCGCCAGCAGCCACGGACAGTGGACTGAAGCTTTCTTT; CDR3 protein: CASSHGQWTEAFF
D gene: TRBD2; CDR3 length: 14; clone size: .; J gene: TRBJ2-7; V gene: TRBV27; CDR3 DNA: TGTGCCAGCAGTTCGACTAGCGGGAAGGTCGAGCAGTACTTC; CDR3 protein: CASSSTSGKVEQYF
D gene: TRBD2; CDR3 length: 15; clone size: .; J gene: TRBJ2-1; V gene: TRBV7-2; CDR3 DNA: TGTGCCAGCAGCTTTAGCGGGAGGGCGAACAATGAGCAGTTCTTC; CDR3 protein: CASSFSGRANNEQFF
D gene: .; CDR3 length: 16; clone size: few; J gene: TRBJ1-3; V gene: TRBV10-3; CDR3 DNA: TGTGCCATCAGCCCTCTATCATCACGCTCTGGAAACACCATATATTTT; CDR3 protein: CAISPLSSRSGNTIYF
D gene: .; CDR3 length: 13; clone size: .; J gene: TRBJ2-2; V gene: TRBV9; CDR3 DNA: TGTGCCAGCGCCCCTAGCGCTCCCGGGGAGCTGTTTTTT; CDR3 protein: CASAPSAPGELFF
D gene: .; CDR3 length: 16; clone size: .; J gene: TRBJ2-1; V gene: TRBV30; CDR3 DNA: TGTGCCTGGAGTAGTTCCCCTAGCTGGGCCTACAATGAGCAGTTCTTC; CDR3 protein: CAWSSSPSWAYNEQFF
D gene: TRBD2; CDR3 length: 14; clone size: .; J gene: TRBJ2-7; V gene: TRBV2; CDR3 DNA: TGTGCCAGCAGTGAGCGGGAGGCAGGCCACGAGCAGTACTTC; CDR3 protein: CASSEREAGHEQYF
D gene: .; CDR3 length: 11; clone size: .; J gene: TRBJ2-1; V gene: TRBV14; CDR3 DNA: TGTGCCAGCAGCCATAACAATGAGCAGTTCTTC; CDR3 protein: CASSHNNEQFF
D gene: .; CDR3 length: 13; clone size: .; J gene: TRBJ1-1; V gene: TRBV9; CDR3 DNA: TGTGCCAGCAGACCCGGACAGAGCGCTGAAGCTTTCTTT; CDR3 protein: CASRPGQSAEAFF
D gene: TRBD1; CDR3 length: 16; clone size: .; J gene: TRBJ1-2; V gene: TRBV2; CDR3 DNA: TGTGCCAGCAGACGTATACAGGGGACTGAACTCGTTGGCTACACCTTC; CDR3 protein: CASRRIQGTELVGYTF
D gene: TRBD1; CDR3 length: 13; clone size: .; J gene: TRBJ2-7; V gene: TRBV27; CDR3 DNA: TGTGCCAGCAGTATGCAACAGGGGTTCGAGCAGTACTTC; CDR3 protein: CASSMQQGFEQYF
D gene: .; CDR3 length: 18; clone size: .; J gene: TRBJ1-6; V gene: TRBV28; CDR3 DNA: TGTGCCAGCAGTTTAGTGGGTGCAGGTGCCAACTATAATTCACCCCTCCACTTT; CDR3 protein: CASSLVGAGANYNSPLHF
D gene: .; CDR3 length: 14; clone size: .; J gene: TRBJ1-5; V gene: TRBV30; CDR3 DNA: TGTGCCTGGAGCAGGGGTGAAGGCAATCAGCCCCAGCATTTT; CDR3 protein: CAWSRGEGNQPQHF
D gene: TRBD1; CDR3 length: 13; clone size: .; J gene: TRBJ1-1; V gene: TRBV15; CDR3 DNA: TGTGCCACCAGCAGGGACAGGGACTTTGAAGCTTTCTTT; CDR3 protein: CATSRDRDFEAFF
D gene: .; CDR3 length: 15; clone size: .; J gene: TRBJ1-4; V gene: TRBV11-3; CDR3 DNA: TGTGCCAGCAGCCCGGGGCAGGGGCAGAATGAAAAACTGTTTTTT; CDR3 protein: CASSPGQGQNEKLFF
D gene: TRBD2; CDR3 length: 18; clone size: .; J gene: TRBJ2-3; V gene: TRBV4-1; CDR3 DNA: TGCGCCAGCAGCCAACTAGCGGGGGGTTTGACTAGCACAGATACGCAGTATTTT; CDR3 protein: CASSQLAGGLTSTDTQYF
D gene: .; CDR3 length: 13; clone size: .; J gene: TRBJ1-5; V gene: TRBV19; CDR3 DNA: TGTGCCAGTAGTCACAGTCGGGAACAGCCCCAGCATTTT; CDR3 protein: CASSHSREQPQHF
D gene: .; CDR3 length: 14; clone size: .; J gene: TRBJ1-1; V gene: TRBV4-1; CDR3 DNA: TGCGCCAGCAGCCAAGTTCAGGGGACCACTGAAGCTTTCTTT; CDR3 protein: CASSQVQGTTEAFF
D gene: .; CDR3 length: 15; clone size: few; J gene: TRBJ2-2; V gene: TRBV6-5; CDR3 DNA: TGTGCCAGCGGACCCCGGGACTGGAACACCGGGGAGCTGTTTTTT; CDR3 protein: CASGPRDWNTGELFF
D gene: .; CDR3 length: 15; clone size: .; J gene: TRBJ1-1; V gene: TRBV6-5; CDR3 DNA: TGTGCCAGCAGTTACGGGGTGAGGGCTCACACTGAAGCTTTCTTT; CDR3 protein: CASSYGVRAHTEAFF
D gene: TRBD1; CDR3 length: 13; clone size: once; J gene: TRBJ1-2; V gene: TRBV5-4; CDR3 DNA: TGTGCCAGCAGCCTGGACAGGGGGGTTGGCTACACCTTC; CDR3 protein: CASSLDRGVGYTF
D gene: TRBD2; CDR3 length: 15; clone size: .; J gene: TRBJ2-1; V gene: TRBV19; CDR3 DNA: TGTGCCAGTAGAAAAGGGGCTAGCGGGAGGGCTGAGCAGTTCTTC; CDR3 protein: CASRKGASGRAEQFF
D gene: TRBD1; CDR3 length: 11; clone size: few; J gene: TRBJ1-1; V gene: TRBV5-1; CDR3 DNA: TGCGCCAACCCCACAGGGGCCGAAGCTTTCTTT; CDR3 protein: CANPTGAEAFF
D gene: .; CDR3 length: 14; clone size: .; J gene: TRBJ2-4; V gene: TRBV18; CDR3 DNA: TGTGCCAGCTCACCCGTACAGGGTAAAAACATTCAGTACTTC; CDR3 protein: CASSPVQGKNIQYF
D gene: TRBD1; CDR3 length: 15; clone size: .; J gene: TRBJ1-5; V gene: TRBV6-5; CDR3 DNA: TGTGCCAGCAGTCAGACCGGGACAGGGGGTCAGCCCCAGCATTTT; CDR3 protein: CASSQTGTGGQPQHF
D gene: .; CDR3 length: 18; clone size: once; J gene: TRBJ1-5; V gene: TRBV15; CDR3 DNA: TGTGCCACCAGCAGCGGTCGGGGCAACAGGGTTAGCAATCAGCCCCAGCATTTT; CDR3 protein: CATSSGRGNRVSNQPQHF
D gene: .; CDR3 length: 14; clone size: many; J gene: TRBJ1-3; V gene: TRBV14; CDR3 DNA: TGTGCCAGCAGCCAAGACTACTCTGGAAACACCATATATTTT; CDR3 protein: CASSQDYSGNTIYF
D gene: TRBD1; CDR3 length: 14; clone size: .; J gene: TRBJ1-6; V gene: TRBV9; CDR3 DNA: TGTGCCAGCAGCGGACAGGGAGAGAATTCACCCCTCCACTTT; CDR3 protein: CASSGQGENSPLHF
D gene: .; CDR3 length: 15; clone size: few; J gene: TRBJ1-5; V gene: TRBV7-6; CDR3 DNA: TGTGCCAGCAGCTTAGGAGGACAGATCAATCAGCCCCAGCATTTT; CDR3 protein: CASSLGGQINQPQHF